These 4 T cell receptor beta chains were sequenced from one sample in a study of cytomegalovirus exposure and HLA in healthy donors. PCR was performed using 60 Vbeta and 13 Jbeta primers. Using immunoSEQ multiplex PCR, the repertoire was profiled, and TCRdb retains in-frame clones only, with some absent. The sample lists some 150,000 clones; 70% to 80% were seen once. The sequenced sample was PBMCs. The origin of the receptors is a young man in good health and CMV-seropositive.

The J gene is TRBJ2-7, the V gene TRBV2, with D perhaps TRBD1 (6 bases). The CDR3 is made up of 13 amino acids. With 9 bases removed from V and 3 bases from J, the gap between germline ends came to 15 bases. Germline V gene sequence: CDR1 SNHLY, CDR2 FYNNEI. Written as DNA, the CDR3 is TGTGCCAGGGGGATGGAACAGGGCTACGAGCAGTACTTC. Translation: CARGMEQGYEQYF.

This sequence joins TRBV6-5 and TRBJ2-7, with a possible D match to TRBD1 (6 bases). The CDR3 length is 13 residues. Between the trimmed V and J ends, which lost 4 bases and 2 bases, there was a span of 9 bases. Germline CDR1 reads MNHEY; CDR2 reads SVGAGI. The CDR3 sequence: CASSFDRTYEQYF. The CDR3 region has the DNA TGTGCCAGCAGTTTCGACAGGACCTACGAGCAGTACTTC.

In this sample, this clone turned up once. V usage is TRBV6-1 and J usage is TRBJ1-3; the D is unclear. V was cut by 2 bases and J by 0 bases, with 5 bases left in between. The CDR3 is 14 amino acids. Looked up from germline, CDR1 is MNHNS and CDR2 is SASEGT. The CDR3 bases are TGTGCCAGCAGTGAACCGTCCTCTGGAAACACCATATATTTT. Protein: CASSEPSSGNTIYF.

This clone showed up just a few times. CDR3 bases: TGTGCCAGCAGCACCCTAGCGGGATACACCGGGGAGCTGTTTTTT. Protein: CASSTLAGYTGELFF. The V call is TRBV7-3, the J call TRBJ2-2, with TRBD2 identical over 9 bases. CDR1 SGHTA and CDR2 FQGTGA come from the germline V gene. The CDR3 totals 15 residues. V shed 5 bases and J 3 bases; nucleotides not matched to a gene: 4.